Below are 24 T cell receptor beta chains sequenced from a single sample in a study of blood T cell repertoires in COVID-19. Sequenced by immunoSEQ multiplex PCR; TCRdb stores in-frame clones only, minus some. The sample holds around 370,000 clones, about nine tenths seen once. Sequenced sample: peripheral blood. These receptors all come from a woman aged 50 to 60 with COVID-19, enrolled during active disease.

The J gene is TRBJ1-1, the V gene TRBV15; D gene uncertain. V shed 5 bases and J shed 1 base, with 8 bases lying between them. There are 13 residues in the CDR3. Germline V CDR1 and CDR2: LNHNV, YYDKDF (reference sequence). The CDR3 DNA reads as TGTGCCACCAGCTACAGCCAGAACACTGAAGCTTTCTTT. It specifies CATSYSQNTEAFF.

The V and J genes are TRBV7-9 and TRBJ2-2; D is uncertain. Looked up from germline, CDR1 is SEHNR and CDR2 is FQNEAQ (reference sequence). The CDR3 sequence is 14 residues long. Deletions cut 4 bases from V and 0 bases from J, with 6 bases between. The CDR3 sequence is CASSSPANTGELFF. The DNA of the CDR3 is TGTGCCAGCAGCTCTCCGGCGAACACCGGGGAGCTGTTTTTT.

J is TRBJ2-2 and V is TRBV5-4; 12 nucleotides agree with TRBD2. Trimming at V came to 4 bases and at J to 3 bases, leaving 4 bases not matched to a gene. Germline V gene lookup returns CDR1 SGHNT and CDR2 YYREEE (reference sequence). This CDR3 has 16 amino acids. The CDR3 region is CASSETSGSYTGELFF. As DNA, the CDR3 is TGTGCCAGCAGCGAGACTAGCGGGAGCTACACCGGGGAGCTGTTTTTT.

The gene calls are TRBV7-9 and TRBJ1-1, with a tentative D call TRBD1 (6 bases). The CDR3 covers 14 residues. V lost 5 bases and J 2 bases, leaving 12 bases between the germline ends. Per the germline V gene, CDR1 is SEHNR and CDR2 is FQNEAQ (reference sequence). The CDR3 reads CASSQQGINTEAFF. The DNA for the CDR3 is TGTGCCAGCAGCCAACAGGGAATAAACACTGAAGCTTTCTTT.

The chain employs TRBV2 and TRBJ1-6; D remains ambiguous. The germline V gene encodes CDR1 SNHLY and CDR2 FYNNEI. The V gene lost 5 bases and the J gene lost 7 bases, with 12 bases spanning the gap. The CDR3 has 14 residues. CDR3 in DNA: TGTGCCAGCAGTCTTACAGAGAAGAATTCACCCCTCCACTTT. Its translation: CASSLTEKNSPLHF.

The chain has TRBV10-3 and TRBJ2-7; D possibly corresponds to TRBD1 (6 bases). In germline, CDR1 is ENHRY, CDR2 SYGVKD. The CDR3 has 16 residues. The V end was cut by 0 bases, the J end by 2 bases, with 14 bases between. The CDR3 DNA is TGTGCCATCAGTGAGTCTTACGTAGGGGGTACCTACGAGCAGTACTTC. Amino acid sequence: CAISESYVGGTYEQYF.

This clone was recorded once. The rearrangement joins TRBV7-9 to TRBJ1-1; the match to TRBD1 covers 9 bases. Trimming at V came to 4 bases and at J to 4 bases, leaving 13 bases not matched to a gene. Germline V gene lookup returns CDR1 SEHNR and CDR2 FQNEAQ (reference sequence). CDR3 length: 17 amino acids. CDR3 in amino acids: CASSSGQGGVEGTEAFF. The CDR3 bases are TGTGCCAGCAGCTCGGGACAGGGAGGGGTGGAAGGCACTGAAGCTTTCTTT. The full variable domain, completed using reference TRBV7-9 and TRBJ1-1, is DTGVSQNPRHKITKRGQNVTFRCDPISEHNRLYWYRQTLGQGPEFLTYFQNEAQLEKSRLLSDRFSAERPKGSFSTLEIQRTEQGDSAMYLCASSSGQGGVEGTEAFFGQGTRLTVV.

The genes are TRBV5-4 and TRBJ2-7, with 7 bases that match TRBD1. The germline gives CDR1 SGHNT, CDR2 YYREEE (reference sequence). This CDR3 region has 16 residues. V shed 0 bases and J 1 base; nucleotides not matched to a gene: 7. The CDR3 region has the DNA TGTGCCAGCAGCTTGGGACAGGGTGGGGTTTCCTACGAGCAGTACTTC. This translates into CASSLGQGGVSYEQYF.

The chain employs TRBV30 and TRBJ2-3; 7 bases line up with TRBD1. CDR1 is GTSNPN and CDR2 is SVGIG in the germline V gene (reference sequence). Germline trimming cut 7 bases from V and 3 bases from J; bases unmatched to any gene: 10. The CDR3 is 14 residues long. For the CDR3, the DNA is TGTGCCTCGGACAGGTCTTTAGGGACAGATACGCAGTATTTT. It specifies CASDRSLGTDTQYF.

V usage is TRBV5-1 and J usage is TRBJ2-7; 15 bases align to TRBD2. The CDR3 spans 17 residues. With 3 bases clipped from V and 2 bases from J, the junction kept 6 bases outside the gene matches. The germline V gene encodes CDR1 SGHRS and CDR2 YFSETQ. DNA of the CDR3: TGCGCCAGCAGCTGGGGACTAGCGGGAGGTTACCCCTACGAGCAGTACTTC. Amino acids: CASSWGLAGGYPYEQYF.

The chain recombines TRBV5-4 with TRBJ2-5; 15 nucleotides line up with TRBD2. The junction had 5 bases not matched to a gene; V was cut back by 4 bases and J by 4 bases. This CDR3 region has 16 residues. Germline V gene lookup returns CDR1 SGHNT and CDR2 YYREEE (reference sequence). CDR3 residues: CASSKGLAGGRETQYF. The CDR3 DNA sequence: TGTGCCAGCAGCAAAGGACTAGCGGGAGGGCGAGAGACCCAGTACTTC.

The chain carries TRBV7-9 and TRBJ1-2; D possibly corresponds to TRBD1 (6 bases). The V end was cut by 5 bases, the J end by 2 bases, with 12 bases between. Germline assignment: CDR1 SEHNR and CDR2 FQNEAQ (reference sequence). The CDR3 has 14 amino acids. The CDR3 bases are TGTGCCAGCAGCCTAAGACAGGAAAACTATGGCTACACCTTC. Amino acids: CASSLRQENYGYTF.

This rearrangement joins TRBV5-5 to TRBJ2-7; tentative D call: TRBD2 (6 bases). V lost 0 bases to trimming and J lost 6 bases, with 13 bases between them. Germline V gives CDR1 SGHKS, CDR2 YYEKEE (reference sequence). The CDR3 is made up of 14 amino acids. The CDR3 DNA follows: TGTGCCAGCAGCTTGGCGGTCCGGGGGAGCGAGCAGTACTTC. This gives the protein CASSLAVRGSEQYF.

The V call is TRBV15, the J call TRBJ2-7, with a possible D match to TRBD1 (5 bases). Germline assignment: CDR1 LNHNV and CDR2 YYDKDF (reference sequence). Trimming cost V 2 bases and J 0 bases, with 8 bases left between them. This CDR3 comprises 14 residues. CDR3 sequence (DNA): TGTGCCACCAGCAGATCGGACACCTCCTACGAGCAGTACTTC. Translating it yields CATSRSDTSYEQYF.

The chain joins TRBV5-6 to TRBJ2-1; 8 bases fit TRBD1. V gave up 2 bases and J gave up 0 bases; unmatched junction bases: 1. Looked up from germline, CDR1 is SGHDT and CDR2 is YYEEEE. The CDR3 runs 15 residues. CDR3 coding DNA: TGTGCCAGCAGCTTTGGGACAGGCTCCTACAATGAGCAGTTCTTC. As protein: CASSFGTGSYNEQFF.

This chain connects TRBV4-2 to TRBJ2-7; D is perhaps TRBD2 (5 bases). The germline CDR1 and CDR2 sequences are LGHNA and YNFKEQ. Trimming removed 4 bases at V and 2 bases at J, with 15 bases between. CDR3 size: 15 residues. CDR3 protein: CASSPSRSGTYEQYF. The CDR3 region has the DNA TGTGCCAGCAGCCCAAGTAGGTCCGGGACCTACGAGCAGTACTTC.

The chain joins TRBV5-1 to TRBJ2-7, with 9 bases matching TRBD2. The CDR3 totals 16 residues. With V trimmed by 4 bases and J by 7 bases, 15 bases remained unmatched. The germline V gene encodes CDR1 SGHRS and CDR2 YFSETQ. Here the CDR3 reads CASSHPPSGTGGEQYF. CDR3 bases: TGCGCCAGCAGCCACCCTCCTAGCGGGACTGGGGGGGAGCAGTACTTC.

V is TRBV19 and J is TRBJ2-3, with D possibly matching TRBD1 (6 bases). The CDR3 loop spans 17 amino acids. Trimming removed 5 bases at V and 2 bases at J, with 20 bases between. CDR1 is LNHDA and CDR2 is SQIVND in the germline V gene (reference sequence). As DNA, the CDR3 is TGTGCCAGTAGTTTTATAATCCTGACAGGCAACACAGATACGCAGTATTTT. Translation gives CASSFIILTGNTDTQYF. Complete variable domain (other parts from reference TRBV19 and TRBJ2-3): DGGITQSPKYLFRKEGQNVTLSCEQNLNHDAMYWYRQDPGQGLRLIYYSQIVNDFQKGDIAEGYSVSREKKESFPLTVTSAQKNPTAFYLCASSFIILTGNTDTQYFGPGTRLTVL.

The chain employs TRBV2 and TRBJ1-1, with TRBD1 matching over 7 bases. The CDR3 runs 14 residues. V dropped 4 bases and J dropped 4; count of bases not matched to a gene: 6. Germline V gene data show CDR1 as SNHLY and CDR2 as FYNNEI. CDR3 DNA sequence: TGTGCCAGCAGTGGACCAGACAGGGCCACTGAAGCTTTCTTT. The encoded protein is CASSGPDRATEAFF.

V gene TRBV5-5 combines with J gene TRBJ2-2; 7 nucleotides line up with TRBD1. V was clipped by 3 bases and J by 5 bases; unmatched bases: 7. This CDR3 spans 15 amino acids. The germline CDR1 and CDR2 sequences are SGHKS and YYEKEE (reference sequence). CDR3 DNA sequence: TGTGCCAGCAGCTGGGACAGTATTGCAACCGGGGAGCTGTTTTTT. It is translated as CASSWDSIATGELFF.

The chain links TRBV20-1 to TRBJ1-2, with D hard to call. Per the germline V gene, CDR1 is DFQATT and CDR2 is SNEGSKA (reference sequence). The CDR3 is 11 amino acids. V was shortened by 6 bases and J by 6 bases, with 11 bases between the two germline ends. The CDR3: CSAEYNNGYTF. In nucleotides, the CDR3 is TGCAGTGCCGAATACAATAATGGCTACACCTTC.

V and J are TRBV12-5 and TRBJ1-1; no definite D call. Germline lookup yields CDR1 LGHNT and CDR2 FRNRAP. The V end was cut by 6 bases, the J end by 8 bases, with 16 bases between. The CDR3 runs to 13 residues. CDR3 nucleotide sequence: TGTGCTAGTGGGCCCGGGGTGTTCAGGGAAGCTTTCTTT. This encodes CASGPGVFREAFF.

CDR3 DNA sequence: TGTGCCAGCAGCTTGGGTGTGACAGGGGACGGGGAGCTGTTTTTT. Its translation: CASSLGVTGDGELFF. The V gene is TRBV5-4, the J gene TRBJ2-2; 8 bases are a match to TRBD1. J was trimmed by 7 bases and V by 0 bases; bases with no gene match: 5. The CDR3 has 15 residues. Germline V gene lookup returns CDR1 SGHNT and CDR2 YYREEE (reference sequence).

The chain links TRBV13 to TRBJ2-2; D is possibly TRBD2 (5 bases). Deletions cut 1 base from V and 2 bases from J, with 11 bases between. From germline, CDR1 is PRHDT and CDR2 FYEKMQ (reference sequence). This CDR3 has 16 residues. The DNA of the CDR3 is TGTGCCAGCAGCTTAGAGGGCAGGACTAACACCGGGGAGCTGTTTTTT. This translates into CASSLEGRTNTGELFF.